These 26 T cell receptor beta chains were sequenced from one sample in a study of T cells in tuberculosis. The method was immunoSEQ multiplex PCR; TCRdb's version includes in-frame clones alone and lacks a portion of them. Of about 30,000 clones listed, approximately 94% are singletons. The sample comprised PBMCs. The receptor set was obtained from a donor aged 10-29 years with latent tuberculosis or without tuberculosis infection.

CDR3 sequence (DNA): TGTGCCAGCAGCCCCTATAGCGGGAGGGCCCCAGATACGCAGTATTTT. This encodes CASSPYSGRAPDTQYF. The chain uses TRBV28 and TRBJ2-3; 11 bases are a match to TRBD2. Looked up from germline, CDR1 is MDHEN and CDR2 is SYDVKM. This CDR3 spans 16 amino acids. Trimming cost V 6 bases and J 4 bases; bases outside gene matches: 9.

This rearrangement joins TRBV7-7 to TRBJ2-1; TRBD1 agrees at 9 bases. CDR3 length: 15 amino acids. CDR1 is SSHAT and CDR2 is FNYEAQ in the germline V gene (reference sequence). V shed 1 base, J shed 3 bases, and the junction held 1 base outside the gene matches. The CDR3 coding sequence is TGTGCCAGCAGCTTAGAGGGACAGGGCTACAATGAGCAGTTCTTC. Amino acids: CASSLEGQGYNEQFF.

V usage is TRBV2 and J usage is TRBJ1-1, with D possibly TRBD1 on 6 matching bases. Germline V gene data show CDR1 as SNHLY and CDR2 as FYNNEI. The CDR3 runs to 11 residues. V was shortened by 10 bases and J by 8 bases, with 14 bases between the two germline ends. CDR3 sequence (DNA): TGTGCCATCAGAGGGGGGGTAGAAGCTTTCTTT. Translating it yields CAIRGGVEAFF. Looking up the rest from reference TRBV2 and TRBJ1-1 gives the full variable domain: EPEVTQTPSHQVTQMGQEVILRCVPISNHLYFYWYRQILGQKVEFLVSFYNNEISEKSEIFDDQFSVERPDGSNFTLKIRSTKLEDSAMYFCAIRGGVEAFFGQGTRLTVV.

The DNA of the CDR3 is TGCAGCGTTGCTCTTGGGCAGGGTTATGGCTACACCTTC. Amino acids: CSVALGQGYGYTF. The gene calls are TRBV29-1 and TRBJ1-2, with D maybe TRBD1 (5 bases). Germline assignment: CDR1 SQVTM and CDR2 ANQGSEA. The CDR3 sequence is 13 residues long. Trimming pared 4 bases from V and 5 bases from J, leaving 14 bases between. The full variable domain, with the rest looked up from reference TRBV29-1 and TRBJ1-2, is SAVISQKPSRDICQRGTSLTIQCQVDSQVTMMFWYRQQPGQSLTLIATANQGSEATYESGFVIDKFPISRPNLTFSTLTVSNMSPEDSSIYLCSVALGQGYGYTFGSGTRLTVV.

CDR3 bases: TGTGCCAGCAGCTTTAGGGGACCACTAGCGGGAGCGCCCGTGCAGTACTTC. It translates to CASSFRGPLAGAPVQYF. The chain joins TRBV7-2 to TRBJ2-7; 11 nucleotides line up with TRBD2. Looked up from germline, CDR1 is SGHTA and CDR2 is FQGNSA. V gave up 3 bases and J gave up 9 bases; unmatched junction bases: 16. The CDR3 sequence is 17 residues long.

The rearrangement joins TRBV27 to TRBJ2-7, with D possibly matching TRBD1 (6 bases). The CDR3 sequence is 14 residues long. CDR1 and CDR2 (germline): MNHEY, SMNVEV (reference sequence). V was clipped by 8 bases and J by 4 bases, with 18 bases between them. The CDR3 sequence: CASRSQGAVYEQYF. The CDR3 coding sequence is TGTGCCAGCCGCTCACAGGGAGCGGTTTACGAGCAGTACTTC.

The chain links TRBV4-2 to TRBJ1-2, with D possibly being TRBD1 (6 bases). V lost 5 bases, J lost 4 bases, and 11 bases lay in between. Germline V gene lookup returns CDR1 LGHNA and CDR2 YNFKEQ. CDR3 length: 13 residues. CDR3 sequence (DNA): TGTGCCAGCAGCGCACAGGGATTCTATGGCTACACCTTC. As protein: CASSAQGFYGYTF.

V gene TRBV5-1 combines with J gene TRBJ2-7; 12 bases are a match to TRBD2. V lost 4 bases, J lost 0 bases, and 8 bases stayed unmatched. CDR3 length equals 17 residues. Germline values: CDR1 SGHRS, CDR2 YFSETQ. The CDR3 sequence: CASSPRTSGMSSYEQYF. CDR3 DNA: TGCGCCAGCAGCCCAAGGACTAGCGGGATGAGCTCCTACGAGCAGTACTTC.

V usage is TRBV7-2 and J usage is TRBJ1-1; perhaps TRBD1 as D (6 bases). The CDR3 has 13 residues. CDR1 and CDR2 (germline): SGHTA, FQGNSA. Trimming pared 5 bases from V and 0 bases from J, leaving 7 bases between. CDR3: CASSRDMNTEAFF. CDR3 nucleotides: TGTGCCAGCAGCCGGGACATGAACACTGAAGCTTTCTTT.

Here the CDR3 reads CATSRDVGRTFF. For the CDR3, the DNA is TGTGCCACCAGCAGAGATGTGGGGAGGACGTTCTTC. This chain links TRBV15 with TRBJ2-1; weak D call: TRBD2 (6 bases). Trimming removed 0 bases at V and 15 bases at J, with 12 bases between. The CDR3 covers 12 residues. Germline lookup yields CDR1 LNHNV and CDR2 YYDKDF (reference sequence). The entire variable domain, with the rest obtained from reference TRBV15 and TRBJ2-1, is as follows: DAMVIQNPRYQVTQFGKPVTLSCSQTLNHNVMYWYQQKSSQAPKLLFHYYDKDFNNEADTPDNFQSRRPNTSFCFLDIRSPGLGDTAMYLCATSRDVGRTFFGPGTRLTVL.

The CDR3 DNA sequence: TGTGCCAGCAGCTCCCGTCGACAGGGGGCGTTGTACGAGCAGTACTTC. It yields the protein CASSSRRQGALYEQYF. The rearrangement uses TRBV6-7 and TRBJ2-7, with 10 bases identical to TRBD1. TRBV6-7 carries the ORF label, with uncertain function. CDR3 length: 16 residues. The V and J ends lost 6 bases and 4 bases, in that order; junction bases with no gene match: 12.

This chain uses TRBV25-1 with TRBJ2-2; D is perhaps TRBD1 (6 bases). The germline V gene encodes CDR1 MGHDK and CDR2 SYGVNS. The CDR3 has 18 amino acids. V was shortened by 3 bases and J by 5 bases, with 22 bases between the two germline ends. CDR3 DNA sequence: TGTGCCAGCAGTGATCGGCAGGGGTCCCCCTTGAGAACCGGGGAGCTGTTTTTT. This translates into CASSDRQGSPLRTGELFF.

In its sample, this clone was seen once. The chain combines TRBV7-8 with TRBJ2-6; no definite D call. The length of the CDR3 is 18 residues. The ends were cut back, 5 bases at V and 2 bases at J, with 19 bases in the middle. From germline, CDR1 is SGHVS and CDR2 FQNEAQ. CDR3 sequence (DNA): TGTGCCAGCAGCCCCCGACTCATAATCGGCCCTGGGGCCAACGTCCTGACTTTC. Protein sequence: CASSPRLIIGPGANVLTF.

The V gene is TRBV2, the J gene TRBJ1-1; D remains unclear. Germline V gives CDR1 SNHLY, CDR2 FYNNEI. The CDR3 contains 14 residues. V lost 4 bases and J lost 4, with 13 bases in between. CDR3 sequence: CASSALVSGTEAFF. The CDR3 DNA sequence: TGTGCCAGCAGTGCTTTGGTATCGGGCACTGAAGCTTTCTTT.

The rearrangement links TRBV11-2 to TRBJ1-1; the D gene is possibly TRBD1 (5 bases). Trimming removed 6 bases at V and 4 bases at J, with 12 bases between. CDR1 and CDR2 from the germline V gene are SGHAT and FQNNGV. CDR3 length equals 13 residues. CDR3 protein: CASSPQTVTEAFF. In DNA form, the CDR3 reads TGTGCCAGCAGTCCCCAGACAGTCACTGAAGCTTTCTTT.

This chain connects TRBV6-5 to TRBJ2-2; 9 bases map to TRBD2. The CDR3 has 15 residues. The ends lost 7 bases at V and 6 bases at J; junction bases unmatched: 9. Looked up from germline, CDR1 is MNHEY and CDR2 is SVGAGI. CDR3: CASNGLAGKPGELFF. CDR3 in DNA: TGTGCCAGCAATGGGCTAGCGGGGAAACCCGGGGAGCTGTTTTTT.

The V call is TRBV6-1, the J call TRBJ2-3; the D is unclear. Trimming pared 8 bases from V and 6 bases from J, leaving 18 bases between. The CDR3 totals 14 residues. Per the germline V gene, CDR1 is MNHNS and CDR2 is SASEGT. The CDR3 here is CASGQRVPRDTQYF. The CDR3 coding sequence is TGTGCCAGCGGCCAGCGTGTCCCCCGTGATACGCAGTATTTT.

This chain uses TRBV4-2 with TRBJ2-7; 10 bases match TRBD1. The CDR3 is made up of 17 amino acids. Unmatched junction bases numbered 6, after V lost 0 bases and J lost 1 base. CDR1 is LGHNA, CDR2 YNFKEQ, per germline. CDR3 sequence reads: CASSQDHGQGDSYEQYF. The CDR3 nucleotides are TGTGCCAGCAGCCAAGATCATGGACAGGGGGATTCCTACGAGCAGTACTTC.

The V call is TRBV27, the J call TRBJ2-7; D remains ambiguous. The CDR3 sequence is 12 residues long. V dropped 2 bases and J dropped 3 bases, with 5 bases sitting between them. Looked up from germline, CDR1 is MNHEY and CDR2 is SMNVEV (reference sequence). The CDR3 protein is CASSLVGYEQYF. DNA of the CDR3: TGTGCCAGCAGTTTAGTCGGCTACGAGCAGTACTTC.

The chain combines TRBV18 with TRBJ1-1, with D possibly matching TRBD1 (5 bases). Trimming removed 3 bases at V and 5 bases at J, with 16 bases between. Germline-derived CDR1 and CDR2 are KGHSH and LQKENI. This CDR3 region has 15 residues. This CDR3 is CASSPGGDQWTEAFF. Written as DNA, the CDR3 is TGTGCCAGCTCACCGGGCGGGGACCAATGGACTGAAGCTTTCTTT.

Points on this clone: An end of the junction does not agree with germline; a read error may underlie this. This chain links TRBV30 with TRBJ2-7; tentatively, D is TRBD2 (5 bases). The CDR3 sequence is 12 residues long. CDR1 and CDR2 from the germline V gene are GTSNPN and SVGIG (reference sequence). The CDR3 DNA sequence: TGTGCCGGGAGAGACACTTACTACGAGCAGTACTTC. This sequence encodes CAGRDTYYEQYF. The whole variable domain, remainder taken from reference TRBV30 and TRBJ2-7, is SQTIHQWPATLVQPVGSPLSLECTVEGTSNPNLYWYRQAAGRGLQLLFYSVGIGQISSEVPQNLSASRPQDRQFILSSKKLLLSDSGFYLCAGRDTYYEQYFGPGTRLTVT.

In this sample, this clone turned up a few times. The rearrangement links TRBV19 to TRBJ2-7; D ambiguous. CDR3 length: 14 residues. The germline CDR1 and CDR2 sequences are LNHDA and SQIVND (reference sequence). V lost 2 bases and J lost 1, with 9 bases in between. CDR3: CASSILSRSYEQYF. The CDR3 DNA is TGTGCCAGTAGTATATTGTCCCGTTCCTACGAGCAGTACTTC.

The chain carries TRBV6-1 and TRBJ1-1; D remains ambiguous. With 5 bases removed from V and 1 base from J, the gap between germline ends came to 8 bases. Looked up from germline, CDR1 is MNHNS and CDR2 is SASEGT. The CDR3 length is 13 residues. The CDR3 sequence: CASSPEGNTEAFF. In nucleotides, the CDR3 is TGTGCCAGCAGTCCAGAGGGGAACACTGAAGCTTTCTTT.

The chain links TRBV10-3 to TRBJ2-1, with TRBD2 identical over 11 bases. The germline CDR1 and CDR2 sequences are ENHRY and SYGVKD. Trimming cost V 2 bases and J 9 bases; bases outside gene matches: 9. The CDR3 has 16 residues. CDR3 sequence reads: CAISEHTSGSNGEQFF. The DNA for the CDR3 is TGTGCCATCAGTGAGCACACTAGCGGGAGCAACGGTGAGCAGTTCTTC.

The chain carries TRBV4-2 and TRBJ1-1; D is unresolved. CDR1 and CDR2 from the germline V gene are LGHNA and YNFKEQ. This CDR3 has 12 amino acids. Trimming left V 10 bases short and J 4 bases short, with 13 bases between. As DNA, the CDR3 is TGTGCCACAAGAGAGGGTGGCACTGAAGCTTTCTTT. It is translated as CATREGGTEAFF.

The chain has TRBV6-4 and TRBJ2-3; tentatively, D is TRBD2 (6 bases). CDR3 length equals 13 residues. CDR1 is MRHNA, CDR2 SNTAGT, per germline. V shed 11 bases and J shed 0 bases, with 12 bases lying between them. CDR3 residues: CAQRRGSTDTQYF. CDR3 DNA sequence: TGTGCCCAGCGACGGGGGAGCACAGATACGCAGTATTTT.